This note documents a single TCR beta chain sequence. Which antigen it targets is not known. Base qualities are not at hand, and no much larger clone is one base apart. Taken from the germline V gene (reference sequence), the CDR1 and CDR2 loops are LGHDT and YNNKEL. From the cysteine up to the phenylalanine, the CDR3 has a length of 14 residues. The retained sequence is limited to the CDR3, 42 bases, with the frame set at the first base. This sample is part of a study of blood T cell repertoires in COVID-19 (dated by TCRdb to 2019 to 2021). About the study as a whole: Samples covering the acute and convalescent phases of COVID-19 were provided by collaborators in the United States, Italy and Spain. The material from the prospective study consisted of cDNA or gDNA derived from T cells, B-cell-depleted T cells, or PBMCs. The repertoires were made available in a free public database intended to serve as a resource for research on the immune response to SARS-CoV-2. The samples were drawn from the first 160 participants of the ongoing ImmuneRACE study and from some 1,300 subjects provided by 6 global collaborators. Where available, HLA class I and class II types were obtained from metadata supplied by the sample provider rather than from assay-based typing. Deeply sampled blood TCRbeta repertoires from subjects exposed to, actively infected with, or recovered from COVID-19 were included in the dataset. Sample metadata almost always included a de-identified subject ID, COVID-19 status, age in years and sex. On the study overall, not on this receptor specifically: The amount of clinical and demographic metadata varied by source and participant and was provided uncurated.

Participants in the prospective study were aged 18 to 89 years, lived in more than 20 United States geographic areas, and enrolled through a virtual design. In the prospective study, cohorts were assigned on the basis of participant-reported clinical history obtained from a screening survey and a study questionnaire. ImmuneRACE Cohort 3 recovered participants were defined by two consecutive negative NP/OP PCR tests, healthcare professional clearance, or symptom resolution. In the prospective study, whole blood, serum and a nasopharyngeal or oropharyngeal swab were collected from each participant by mobile phlebotomists. Prospective study participants could optionally give additional blood draws and questionnaires over an approximately 2-month period. Prospective study blood samples were shipped either frozen or at room temperature before DNA extraction. TCRbeta CDR3 regions were amplified from genomic DNA by means of the immunoSEQ Assay, a bias-controlled multiplex PCR. In the original analysis: Within the assay, amplification of reference gene primers was used to estimate how many nucleated cells each sample contained. To quantify the absolute abundance of each unique TCRbeta CDR3 rearrangement, sequence reads were collapsed and filtered. For each sample, productive Simpson clonality was calculated by taking the square root of Simpson's diversity index across productive rearrangements. TCRdb obtained this table from immuneACCESS and retained in-frame rearrangements with V and J assigned. These tables miss some clones; where compared with another copy, unresolved V genes account for less than half of the shortfall, and the remainder is unexplained. That table furnishes V, J and clone size, whereas the DNA furnished D and trimming. Here the sample has about 46,000 clones; approximately 86% occur a single time. The top ten clonotypes cover around 3.3% of the sample.

The specimen sequenced was PBMCs or T cells enriched from blood (not recorded which). This receptor was identified in a woman aged 50 to 65 who had recovered from COVID-19. The V and J segments used are TRBV3-1 (or the pseudogene TRBV3-2) and TRBJ1-2; a stretch of 8 junction bases matches TRBD1. The CDR3 region reads CAGTGPHSNYGYTF. The DNA sequence is given as TGTGCTGGGACAGGCCCCCACTCTAACTATGGCTACACCTTC.